Here is one TCR beta chain with its context. What it recognizes is unknown. V lost 5 bases and J lost 4, with 18 bases in between. There are 15 residues in the CDR3. Germline V gives CDR1 SEHNR, CDR2 FQNEAQ (reference sequence). Profiling relied on immunoSEQ multiplex PCR, and the TCRdb table lists in-frame clones only, not all of them. The table has about 150,000 clones, about nine tenths seen once. These data come from a study of T cell responses to AZD1222 COVID-19 vaccine. Broader study findings: Breadth and depth of Spike-specific TCRs rose after two AZD1222 doses. There were repertoire samples only from the period after the peak T cell response. Of the AZD1222 recipients, only six or seven were seropositive at baseline. In the spike-specific TCR repertoire, nearly half reportedly target unmutated variant regions.

The sample here was peripheral blood, taken on day 0 of AZD1222 vaccination. The chain has TRBV7-9 and TRBJ2-7, with D perhaps TRBD2 (7 bases). The sequence came from an adult in good health. In DNA, the CDR3 is TGTGCCAGCAGCCCCCCGGTGGGGGGGCCGTACGAGCAGTACTTC. Translating it yields CASSPPVGGPYEQYF.